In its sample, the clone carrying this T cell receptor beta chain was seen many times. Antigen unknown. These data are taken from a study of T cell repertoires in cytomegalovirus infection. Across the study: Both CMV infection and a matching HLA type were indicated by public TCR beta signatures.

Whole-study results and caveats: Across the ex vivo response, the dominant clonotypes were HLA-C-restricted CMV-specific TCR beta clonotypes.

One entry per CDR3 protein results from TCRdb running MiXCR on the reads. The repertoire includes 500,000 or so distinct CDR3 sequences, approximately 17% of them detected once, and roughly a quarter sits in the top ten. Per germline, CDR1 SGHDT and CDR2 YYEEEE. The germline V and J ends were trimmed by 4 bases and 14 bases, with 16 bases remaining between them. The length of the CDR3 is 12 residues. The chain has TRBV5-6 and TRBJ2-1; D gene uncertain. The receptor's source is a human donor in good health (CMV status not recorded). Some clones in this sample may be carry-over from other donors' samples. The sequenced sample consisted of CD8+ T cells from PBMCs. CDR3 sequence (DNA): TGTGCCAGCAGCGTCCAAGTGGGGTTTGAGTTCTTC. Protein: CASSVQVGFEFF. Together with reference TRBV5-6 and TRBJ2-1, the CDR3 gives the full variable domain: DAGVTQSPTHLIKTRGQQVTLRCSPKSGHDTVSWYQQALGQGPQFIFQYYEEEERQRGNFPDRFSGHQFPNYSSELNVNALLLGDSALYLCASSVQVGFEFFGPGTRLTVL.